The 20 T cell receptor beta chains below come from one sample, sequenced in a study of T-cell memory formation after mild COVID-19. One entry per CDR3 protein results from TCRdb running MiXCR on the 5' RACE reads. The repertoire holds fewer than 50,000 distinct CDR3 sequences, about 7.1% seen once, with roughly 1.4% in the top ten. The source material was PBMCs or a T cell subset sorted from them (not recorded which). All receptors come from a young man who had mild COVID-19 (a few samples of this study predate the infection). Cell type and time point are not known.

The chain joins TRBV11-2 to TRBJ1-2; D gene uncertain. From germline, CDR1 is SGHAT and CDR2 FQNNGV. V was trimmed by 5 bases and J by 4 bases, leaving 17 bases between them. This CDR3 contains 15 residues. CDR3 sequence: CASSPGMEETYGYTF. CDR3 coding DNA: TGTGCCAGCAGCCCCGGGATGGAGGAAACCTATGGCTACACCTTC.

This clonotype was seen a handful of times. DNA of the CDR3: TGCGCCAGCAGCGATGGACAGGGCGTGTCACCCCTCCACTTT. Protein: CASSDGQGVSPLHF. The V gene is TRBV4-3, the J gene TRBJ1-6; 8 bases line up with TRBD1. There are 14 residues in the CDR3. The V segment lost 5 bases and the J segment 10 bases; nucleotides outside the gene matches: 7. Germline-derived CDR1 and CDR2 are LGHNA and YSLEER.

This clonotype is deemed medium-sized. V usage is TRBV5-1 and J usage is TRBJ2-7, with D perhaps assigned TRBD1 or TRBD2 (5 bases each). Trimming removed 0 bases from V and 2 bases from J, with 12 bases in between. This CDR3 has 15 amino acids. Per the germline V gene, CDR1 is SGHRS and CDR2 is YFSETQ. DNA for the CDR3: TGCGCCAGCAGCTTGGACGGGACCCCCACCTACGAGCAGTACGTC. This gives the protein CASSLDGTPTYEQYV.

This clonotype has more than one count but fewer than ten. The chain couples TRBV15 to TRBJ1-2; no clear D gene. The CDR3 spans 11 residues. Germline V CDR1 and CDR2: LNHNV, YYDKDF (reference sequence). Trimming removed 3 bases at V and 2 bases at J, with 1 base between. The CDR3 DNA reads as TGTGCCACCAGCAGGAACTATGGCTACACCTTC. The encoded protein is CATSRNYGYTF.

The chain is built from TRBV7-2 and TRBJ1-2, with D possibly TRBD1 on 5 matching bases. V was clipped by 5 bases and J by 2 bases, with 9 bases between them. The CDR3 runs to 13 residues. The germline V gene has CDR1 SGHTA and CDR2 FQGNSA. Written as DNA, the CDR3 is TGTGCCAGCAGCCCCGACAGAAACTATGGCTACACCTTC. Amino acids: CASSPDRNYGYTF.

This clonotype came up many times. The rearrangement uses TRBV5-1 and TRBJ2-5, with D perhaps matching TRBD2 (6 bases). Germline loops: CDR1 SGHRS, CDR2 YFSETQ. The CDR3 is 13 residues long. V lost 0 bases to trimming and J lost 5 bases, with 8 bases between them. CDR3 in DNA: TGCGCCAGCAGCTTGGCGGCGGGGGAGACCCAGTACTTC. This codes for CASSLAAGETQYF.

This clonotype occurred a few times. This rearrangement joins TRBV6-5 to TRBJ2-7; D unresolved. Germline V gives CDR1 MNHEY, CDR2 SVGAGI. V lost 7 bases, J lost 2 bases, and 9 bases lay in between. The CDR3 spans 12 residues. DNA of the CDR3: TGTGCCAGCAAACCGATGCCCTACGAGCAGTACGTC. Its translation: CASKPMPYEQYV.

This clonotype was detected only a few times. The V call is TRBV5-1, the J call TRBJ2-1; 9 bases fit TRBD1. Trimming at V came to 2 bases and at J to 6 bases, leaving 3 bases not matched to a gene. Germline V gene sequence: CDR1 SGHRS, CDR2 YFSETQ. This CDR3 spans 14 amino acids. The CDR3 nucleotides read TGCGCCAGCAGCTTCCGGGACAGGGTCAATGAGCAGTTCTTC. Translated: CASSFRDRVNEQFF.

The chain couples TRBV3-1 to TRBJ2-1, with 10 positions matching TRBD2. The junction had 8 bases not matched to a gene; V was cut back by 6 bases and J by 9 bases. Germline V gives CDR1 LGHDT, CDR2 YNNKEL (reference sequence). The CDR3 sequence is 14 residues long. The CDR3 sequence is CASSQRGGTGEQFF. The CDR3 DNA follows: TGTGCCAGCAGTCAGCGGGGGGGCACCGGTGAGCAGTTCTTC.

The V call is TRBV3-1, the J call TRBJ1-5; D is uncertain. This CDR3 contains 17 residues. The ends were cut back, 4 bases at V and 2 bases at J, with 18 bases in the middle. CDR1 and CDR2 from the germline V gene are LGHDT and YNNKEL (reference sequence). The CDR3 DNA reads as TGTGCCAGCAGCCCCCGCGGCTTCGGAAATCGCAATCAGCCCCAGCATTTT. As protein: CASSPRGFGNRNQPQHF.

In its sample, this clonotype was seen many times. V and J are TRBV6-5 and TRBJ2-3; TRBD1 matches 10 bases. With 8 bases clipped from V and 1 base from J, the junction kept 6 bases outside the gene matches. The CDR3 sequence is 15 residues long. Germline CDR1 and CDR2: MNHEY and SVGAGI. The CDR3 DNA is TGTGCCAGCCGCGACAGGGGGCTTCGCACAGATACGCAGTATTTT. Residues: CASRDRGLRTDTQYF.

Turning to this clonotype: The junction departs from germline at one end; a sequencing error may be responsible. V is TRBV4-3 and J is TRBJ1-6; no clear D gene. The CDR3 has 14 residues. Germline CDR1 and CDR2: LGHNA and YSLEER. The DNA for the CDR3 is TGCGCCAGCAGCCAGCAGTCGCTCCATTCACCCATCCACTTT. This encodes CASSQQSLHSPIHF.

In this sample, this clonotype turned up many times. The CDR3 DNA reads TGCGCCAGCAGCCAAGACTCTCGGCGGGGTAACACCGGGGAGCTGTTTTTT. Its translation is CASSQDSRRGNTGELFF. The chain carries TRBV4-3 and TRBJ2-2; D possibly corresponds to TRBD2 (6 bases). The CDR3 totals 17 residues. Germline lookup yields CDR1 LGHNA and CDR2 YSLEER. Trimming stripped 0 bases from V and 2 bases from J, with 13 bases between.

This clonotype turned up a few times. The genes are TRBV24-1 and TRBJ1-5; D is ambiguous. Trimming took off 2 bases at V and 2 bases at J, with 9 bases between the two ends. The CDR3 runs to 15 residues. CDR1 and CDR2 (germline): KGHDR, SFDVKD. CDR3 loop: CATSDSSFGNQPQHF. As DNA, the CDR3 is TGTGCCACCAGTGATTCCTCCTTCGGCAATCAGCCCCAGCATTTT.

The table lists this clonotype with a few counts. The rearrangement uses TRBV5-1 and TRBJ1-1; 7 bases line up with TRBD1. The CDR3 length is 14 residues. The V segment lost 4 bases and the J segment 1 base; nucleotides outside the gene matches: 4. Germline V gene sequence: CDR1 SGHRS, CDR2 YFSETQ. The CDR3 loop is CASSLDRANTEAFF. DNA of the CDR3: TGCGCCAGCAGCCTAGACAGGGCGAACACTGAAGCTTTCTTT.

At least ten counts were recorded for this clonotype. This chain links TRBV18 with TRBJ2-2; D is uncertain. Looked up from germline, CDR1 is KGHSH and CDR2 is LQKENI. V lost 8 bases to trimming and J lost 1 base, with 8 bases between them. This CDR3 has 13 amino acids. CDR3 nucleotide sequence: TGTGCCAGCCCCACACGGAACACCGGGGAGCTGTTTTTT. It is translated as CASPTRNTGELFF.

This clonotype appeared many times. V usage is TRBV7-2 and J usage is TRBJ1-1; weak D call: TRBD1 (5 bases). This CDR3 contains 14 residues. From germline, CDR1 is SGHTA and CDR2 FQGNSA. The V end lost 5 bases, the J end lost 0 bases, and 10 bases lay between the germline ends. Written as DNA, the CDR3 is TGTGCCAGCAGCCGCGGGGGGATGAACACTGAAGCTTTCTTT. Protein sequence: CASSRGGMNTEAFF.

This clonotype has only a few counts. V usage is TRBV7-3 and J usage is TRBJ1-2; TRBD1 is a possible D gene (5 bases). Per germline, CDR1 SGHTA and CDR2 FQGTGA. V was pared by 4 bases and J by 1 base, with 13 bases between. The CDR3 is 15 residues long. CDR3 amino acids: CASSSDPGDNYGYTF. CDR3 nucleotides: TGTGCCAGCAGCTCGGACCCGGGGGATAACTATGGCTACACCTTC.

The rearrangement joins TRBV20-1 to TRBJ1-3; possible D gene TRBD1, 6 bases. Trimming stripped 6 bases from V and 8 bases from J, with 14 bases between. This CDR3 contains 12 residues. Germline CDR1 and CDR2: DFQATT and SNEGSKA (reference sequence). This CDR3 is CSAKRGGDTIYF. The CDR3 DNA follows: TGCAGTGCCAAGAGGGGGGGAGACACCATATATTTT.

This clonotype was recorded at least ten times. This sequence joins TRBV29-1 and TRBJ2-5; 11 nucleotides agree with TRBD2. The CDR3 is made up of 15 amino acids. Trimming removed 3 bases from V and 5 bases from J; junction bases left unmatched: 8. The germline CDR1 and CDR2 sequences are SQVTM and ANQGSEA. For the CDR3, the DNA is TGCAGCGTTGAGCTAACTAGCGGGGGCAGGGAGACCCAGTACTTC. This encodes CSVELTSGGRETQYF.